This T cell receptor (beta chain) was identified in a study of quantifying T cell responses using KT2 cells. Study as a whole: TCR alpha and beta constant-region primers primed reverse transcription of RNA.

V dropped 5 bases and J dropped 7 bases, with 14 bases sitting between them. Looked up from germline, CDR1 is MNHEY and CDR2 is SMNVEV (reference sequence). The length of the CDR3 is 13 residues. A single-stranded UMI oligo with SP2 sequence was ligated to cDNA 3' ends. First-round PCR used three to four cycles and beta primers RC1.1 and RC1.2 covering TRBC1 and TRBC2. TCRdb fed the UMI-ligation and nested PCR reads into MiXCR, producing one record per CDR3 protein. The sample shows approximately 41,000 distinct CDR3 sequences, around 15% of them seen only once. The sequence came from a human donor. Sequencing was performed on PBMCs spiked with cells of the T cell clone KT2. The chain has TRBV27 and TRBJ1-1; D is uncertain. The CDR3 sequence is CASSNTAQREAFF. Written as DNA, the CDR3 is TGTGCCAGCAGTAATACAGCACAACGTGAAGCTTTCTTT.